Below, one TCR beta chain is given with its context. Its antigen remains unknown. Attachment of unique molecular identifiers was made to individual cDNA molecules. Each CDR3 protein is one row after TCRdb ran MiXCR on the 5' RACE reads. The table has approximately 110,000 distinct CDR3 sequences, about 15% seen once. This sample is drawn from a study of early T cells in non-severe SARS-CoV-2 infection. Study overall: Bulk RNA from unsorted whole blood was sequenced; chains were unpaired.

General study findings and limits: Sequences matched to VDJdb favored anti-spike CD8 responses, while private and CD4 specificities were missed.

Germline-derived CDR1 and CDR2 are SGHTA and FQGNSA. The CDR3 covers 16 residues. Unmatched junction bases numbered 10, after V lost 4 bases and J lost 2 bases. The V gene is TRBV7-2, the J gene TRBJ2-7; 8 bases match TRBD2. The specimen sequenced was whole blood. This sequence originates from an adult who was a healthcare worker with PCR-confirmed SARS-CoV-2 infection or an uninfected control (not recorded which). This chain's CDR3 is CTSSYRLSGGPYEQYF. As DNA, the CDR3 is TGTACCAGCAGCTACAGACTAAGCGGGGGCCCCTACGAGCAGTACTTC.